A selection of T cell receptor beta chains follows, all from one sample in a study of siplizumab effects on memory and regulatory T cells. Profiling relied on immunoSEQ multiplex PCR, and the TCRdb table lists in-frame clones only, not all of them. The sample has tens of thousands of clones, 93% seen once; the top ten hold approximately 5.9%. The sequencing input was CD8+ T cells sorted from blood. The receptors here all came from a human donor in good health. CDR3s include the opening cysteine and the closing phenylalanine or tryptophan. D genes are given only for firm matches. A row's size may be missing; if present it is once, few, many or a size class.

J gene	clone size	D gene	V gene	CDR3 protein	CDR3 DNA
TRBJ2-7	NA	TRBD1	TRBV11-3	CASSHRGEKYEQYF	TGTGCCAGCAGTCACAGGGGGGAGAAATACGAGCAGTACTTC
TRBJ1-5	NA	NA	TRBV5-6	CASSHSSAHNQPQHF	TGTGCCAGCAGCCACTCCTCGGCGCACAATCAGCCCCAGCATTTT
TRBJ2-7	once	NA	TRBV11-2	CASSLDNPYEQYF	TGTGCCAGCAGCTTAGACAACCCCTACGAGCAGTACTTC
TRBJ1-4	once	TRBD1	TRBV27	CASSTVPGQGNNEKLFF	TGTGCCAGCAGTACCGTCCCGGGACAGGGTAATAATGAAAAACTGTTTTTT
TRBJ2-1	NA	NA	TRBV7-9	CASSPPQVGGNEQFF	TGTGCCAGCAGCCCCCCCCAGGTTGGGGGCAATGAGCAGTTCTTC
TRBJ2-4	NA	TRBD2	TRBV7-3	CASSSSAGDIQYF	TGTGCCAGCAGCTCTTCAGCGGGAGACATTCAGTACTTC
TRBJ1-5	NA	TRBD1	TRBV27	CASSLTGAGMPQHF	TGTGCCAGCAGTTTAACAGGGGCGGGCATGCCCCAGCATTTT
TRBJ2-5	few	NA	TRBV2	CASSEGVYETQYF	TGTGCCAGCAGTGAAGGCGTGTACGAGACCCAGTACTTC
TRBJ2-7	NA	NA	TRBV6-1	CASSEGTNNSYEQYF	TGTGCCAGCAGTGAAGGGACAAACAACTCCTACGAGCAGTACTTC
TRBJ2-1	NA	TRBD1	TRBV5-6	CASSFSGQDYNEQFF	TGTGCCAGCAGCTTTTCAGGACAGGACTACAATGAGCAGTTCTTC
TRBJ1-1	NA	NA	TRBV7-9	CASSPSLPLNTEAFF	TGTGCCAGCAGCCCCTCCCTACCCTTGAACACTGAAGCTTTCTTT
TRBJ1-6	NA	NA	TRBV5-8	CASSLTGSSYNSPLHF	TGTGCCAGCAGCTTAACAGGGAGCTCCTATAATTCACCCCTCCACTTT
TRBJ2-1	NA	TRBD2	TRBV19	CASSLAGSYNEQFF	TGTGCCAGTAGTCTAGCGGGTTCCTACAATGAGCAGTTCTTC
TRBJ2-7	NA	TRBD2	TRBV5-1	CASSGGLANPYEQYF	TGCGCCAGCAGCGGGGGACTAGCGAACCCCTACGAGCAGTACTTC
TRBJ1-1	NA	NA	TRBV19	CASSIGTVTEAFF	TGTGCCAGTAGTATAGGGACGGTAACTGAAGCTTTCTTT
TRBJ2-2	NA	NA	TRBV27	CASSRKGHFTGELFF	TGTGCCAGCAGTAGAAAGGGACATTTCACCGGGGAGCTGTTTTTT
TRBJ2-5	NA	NA	TRBV7-2	CASSLSWEQYF	TGTGCCAGCAGCTTAAGTTGGGAGCAGTACTTC
TRBJ1-1	NA	NA	TRBV10-3	CAISDGREGETEAFF	TGTGCCATCAGTGATGGCAGGGAAGGAGAGACTGAAGCTTTCTTT
TRBJ2-3	NA	NA	TRBV14	CASSQDGGSSTDTQYF	TGTGCCAGCAGCCAAGACGGGGGTTCCAGCACAGATACGCAGTATTTT
TRBJ1-5	NA	NA	TRBV27	CASSWDAGPGQPQHF	TGTGCCAGCAGTTGGGACGCTGGCCCCGGTCAGCCCCAGCATTTT
TRBJ1-1	NA	TRBD1	TRBV19	CASSNSPGQGAPGTEAFF	TGTGCCAGTAGTAACTCACCGGGACAGGGGGCCCCGGGCACTGAAGCTTTCTTT
TRBJ2-1	NA	NA	TRBV4-1	CASSQATGGNNEQFF	TGCGCCAGCAGCCAAGCCACCGGGGGAAACAATGAGCAGTTCTTC
TRBJ2-5	NA	NA	TRBV11-2	CASSIPGEETQYF	TGTGCCAGCAGCATTCCGGGAGAGGAGACCCAGTACTTC
TRBJ2-3	NA	NA	TRBV7-3	CASSLAGSTDTQYF	TGTGCCAGCAGCTTAGCTGGTAGCACAGATACGCAGTATTTT
TRBJ2-1	NA	TRBD1	TRBV9	CASSTYRQGGEQFF	TGTGCCAGCAGCACGTACAGACAGGGTGGTGAGCAGTTCTTC
TRBJ2-2	NA	NA	TRBV27	CAAKGWPGELFF	TGTGCCGCGAAGGGGTGGCCCGGGGAGCTGTTTTTT